The sequence of this TCR beta chain was determined in a study of Graves' ophthalmopathy and Graves' hyperthyroidism. RNA transcripts served as template for amplifying TCR beta CDR3 sequences. The first round was an RT-PCR with HTBI primers, and the second round was a multiplex PCR. TCRdb reanalysed the multiplex PCR reads using MiXCR and keeps one entry per CDR3 protein. The sample comprises fewer than 350,000 distinct CDR3 sequences, roughly 15% of which are singletons, and over 9% rests with the top ten. This clonotype was recorded at least ten times. Trimming left V 3 bases short and J 4 bases short, with 16 bases between. This CDR3 has 14 amino acids. The V gene's germline CDR1 is GTSNPN and CDR2 SVGIG (reference sequence).

The chain has TRBV30 and TRBJ2-7, with a weak D call TRBD2 (6 bases). Material for sequencing was peripheral blood. The receptor's source is an adult man with Graves' ophthalmopathy. This CDR3 reads CAWSPWRGWYEQYF. CDR3 in DNA: TGTGCCTGGAGCCCCTGGAGGGGCTGGTACGAGCAGTACTTC. Combining the CDR3 with reference TRBV30 and TRBJ2-7 gives the whole variable domain SQTIHQWPATLVQPVGSPLSLECTVEGTSNPNLYWYRQAAGRGLQLLFYSVGIGQISSEVPQNLSASRPQDRQFILSSKKLLLSDSGFYLCAWSPWRGWYEQYFGPGTRLTVT.